This TCR beta chain was captured by sequencing in a study of T cell repertoires in cytomegalovirus infection. On the study more broadly: CMV epitopes that were recently identified and HLA-C-restricted were used alongside well-studied HLA-B-restricted ones. Study-wide points: Adding up the frequency of public TCR beta families identified people who carried CMV plus the relevant HLA. HLA-C-restricted CMV-specific TCR beta clonotypes were dominant in the ex vivo response.

TCRdb re-called the reads with MiXCR, one entry per CDR3 protein. This sample has 110,000 to 150,000 distinct CDR3 sequences, with roughly 32% found just once. V was pared by 6 bases and J by 5 bases, with 17 bases between. The CDR3 loop spans 14 amino acids. CDR1 and CDR2 from the germline V gene are SNHLY and FYNNEI. This clonotype occurred once. Its antigen is still unknown. The sequence came from a human donor in good health (CMV status not recorded). Some clones in this sample may be carry-over from other donors' samples. The sample was CD8+ T cells from cultured PBMCs, taken from culture after CMV antigen stimulation. The rearrangement links TRBV2 to TRBJ2-7; the D is unclear. The CDR3 spells CASSPSPAVDEQYF. Here the CDR3 DNA reads TGTGCCAGCAGCCCCTCCCCGGCTGTGGACGAGCAGTACTTC. The full variable domain, its missing parts supplied by reference TRBV2 and TRBJ2-7, is EPEVTQTPSHQVTQMGQEVILRCVPISNHLYFYWYRQILGQKVEFLVSFYNNEISEKSEIFDDQFSVERPDGSNFTLKIRSTKLEDSAMYFCASSPSPAVDEQYFGPGTRLTVT.